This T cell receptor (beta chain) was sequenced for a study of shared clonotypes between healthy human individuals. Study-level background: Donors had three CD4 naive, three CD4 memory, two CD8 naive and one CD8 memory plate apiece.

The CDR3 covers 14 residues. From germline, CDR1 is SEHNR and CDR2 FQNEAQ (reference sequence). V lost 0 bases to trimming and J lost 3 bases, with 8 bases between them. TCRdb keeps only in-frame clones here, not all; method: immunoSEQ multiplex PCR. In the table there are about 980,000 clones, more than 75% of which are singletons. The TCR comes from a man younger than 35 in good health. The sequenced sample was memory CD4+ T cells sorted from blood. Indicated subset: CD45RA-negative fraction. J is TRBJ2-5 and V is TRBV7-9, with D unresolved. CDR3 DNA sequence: TGTGCCAGCAGCTTAGCGGAAGCCAAAGAGACCCAGTACTTC. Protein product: CASSLAEAKETQYF.